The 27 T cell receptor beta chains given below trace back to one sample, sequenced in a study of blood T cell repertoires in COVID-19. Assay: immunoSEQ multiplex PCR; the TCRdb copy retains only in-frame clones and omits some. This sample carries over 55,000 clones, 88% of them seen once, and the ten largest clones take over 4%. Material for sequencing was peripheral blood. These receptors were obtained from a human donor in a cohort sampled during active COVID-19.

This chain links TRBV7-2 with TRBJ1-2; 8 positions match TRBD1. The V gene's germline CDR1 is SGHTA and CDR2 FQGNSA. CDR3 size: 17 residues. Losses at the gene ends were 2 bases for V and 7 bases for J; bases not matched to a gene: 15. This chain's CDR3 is CASSLSSSSQGASGYTF. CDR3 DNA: TGTGCCAGCAGCTTATCCTCCTCCTCTCAGGGGGCCTCTGGCTACACCTTC.

CDR3 sequence: CASSKGQGNYEQYF. DNA of the CDR3: TGTGCCAGCAGCAAAGGCCAGGGAAACTACGAGCAGTACTTC. This chain links TRBV3-1 (or the pseudogene TRBV3-2) with TRBJ2-7, with D possibly TRBD1 on 5 matching bases. V gave up 5 bases and J gave up 3 bases, with 14 bases separating them. The germline V gene has CDR1 LGHDT and CDR2 YNNKEL (reference sequence). The CDR3 spans 14 residues.

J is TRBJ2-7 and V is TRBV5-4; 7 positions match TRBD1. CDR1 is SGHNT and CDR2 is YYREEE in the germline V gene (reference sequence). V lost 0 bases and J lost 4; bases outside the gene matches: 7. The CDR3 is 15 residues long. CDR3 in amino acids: CASSLDQGVGYEQYF. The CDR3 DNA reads TGTGCCAGCAGCTTGGACCAGGGGGTCGGTTACGAGCAGTACTTC.

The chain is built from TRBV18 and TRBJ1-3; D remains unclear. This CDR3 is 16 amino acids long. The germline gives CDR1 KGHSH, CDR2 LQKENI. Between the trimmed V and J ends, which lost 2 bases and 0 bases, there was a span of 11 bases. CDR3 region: CASSPRFTGSGNTIYF. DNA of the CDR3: TGTGCCAGCTCACCAAGATTCACCGGCTCTGGAAACACCATATATTTT.

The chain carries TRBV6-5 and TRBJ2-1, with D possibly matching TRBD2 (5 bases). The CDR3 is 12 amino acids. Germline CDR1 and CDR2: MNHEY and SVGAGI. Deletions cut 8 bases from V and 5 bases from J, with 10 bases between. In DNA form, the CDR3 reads TGTGCCAGCTCGGCGGAGGACAATGAGCAGTTCTTC. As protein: CASSAEDNEQFF.

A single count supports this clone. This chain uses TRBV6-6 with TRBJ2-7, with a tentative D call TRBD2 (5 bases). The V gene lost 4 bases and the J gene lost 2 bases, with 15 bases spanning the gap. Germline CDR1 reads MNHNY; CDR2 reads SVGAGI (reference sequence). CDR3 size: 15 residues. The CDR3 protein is CASSFGLPVTYEQYF. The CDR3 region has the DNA TGTGCCAGCAGTTTCGGACTCCCGGTAACCTACGAGCAGTACTTC.

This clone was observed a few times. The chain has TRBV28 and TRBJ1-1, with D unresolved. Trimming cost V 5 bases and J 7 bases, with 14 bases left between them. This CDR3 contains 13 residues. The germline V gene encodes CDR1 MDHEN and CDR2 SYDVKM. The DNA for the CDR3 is TGTGCCAGCAGTCTCCAGCGGCGCGGTGAAGCTTTCTTT. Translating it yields CASSLQRRGEAFF.

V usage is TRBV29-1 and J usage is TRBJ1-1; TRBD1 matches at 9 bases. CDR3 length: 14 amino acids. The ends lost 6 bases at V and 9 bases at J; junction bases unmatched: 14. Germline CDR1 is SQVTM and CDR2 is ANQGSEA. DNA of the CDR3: TGCAGCGTCCACCCGGGGACAGGGAACCCTAAAGCTTTCTTT. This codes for CSVHPGTGNPKAFF.

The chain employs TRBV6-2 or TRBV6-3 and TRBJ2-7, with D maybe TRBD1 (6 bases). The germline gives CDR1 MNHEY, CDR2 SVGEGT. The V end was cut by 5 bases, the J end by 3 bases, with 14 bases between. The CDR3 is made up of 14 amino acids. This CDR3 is CASSTYRERYEQYF. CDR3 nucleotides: TGTGCCAGCAGTACCTACAGGGAACGCTACGAGCAGTACTTC.

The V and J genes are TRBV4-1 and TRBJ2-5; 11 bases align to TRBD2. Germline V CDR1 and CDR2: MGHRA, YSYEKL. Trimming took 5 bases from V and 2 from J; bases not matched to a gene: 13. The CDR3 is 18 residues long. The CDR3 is CASSSLLPGTSGQETQYF. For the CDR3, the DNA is TGCGCCAGCAGCTCCCTCCTCCCCGGGACTAGCGGTCAAGAGACCCAGTACTTC.

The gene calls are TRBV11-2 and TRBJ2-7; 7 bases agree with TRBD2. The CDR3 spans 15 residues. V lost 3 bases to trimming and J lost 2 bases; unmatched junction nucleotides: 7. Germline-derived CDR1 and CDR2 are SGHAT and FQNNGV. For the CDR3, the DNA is TGTGCCAGCAGCTTCAAAGCGGGGTCCCCCTACGAGCAGTACTTC. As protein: CASSFKAGSPYEQYF. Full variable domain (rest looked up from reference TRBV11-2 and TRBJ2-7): EAGVAQSPRYKIIEKRQSVAFWCNPISGHATLYWYQQILGQGPKLLIQFQNNGVVDDSQLPKDRFSAERLKGVDSTLKIQPAKLEDSAVYLCASSFKAGSPYEQYFGPGTRLTVT.

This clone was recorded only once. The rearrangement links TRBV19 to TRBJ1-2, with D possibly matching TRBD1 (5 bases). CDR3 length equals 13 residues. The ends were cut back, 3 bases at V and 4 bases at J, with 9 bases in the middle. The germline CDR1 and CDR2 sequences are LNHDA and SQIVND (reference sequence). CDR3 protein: CASSIDSVYGYTF. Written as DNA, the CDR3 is TGTGCCAGTAGTATTGACAGTGTCTATGGCTACACCTTC. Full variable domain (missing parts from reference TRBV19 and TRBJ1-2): DGGITQSPKYLFRKEGQNVTLSCEQNLNHDAMYWYRQDPGQGLRLIYYSQIVNDFQKGDIAEGYSVSREKKESFPLTVTSAQKNPTAFYLCASSIDSVYGYTFGSGTRLTVV.

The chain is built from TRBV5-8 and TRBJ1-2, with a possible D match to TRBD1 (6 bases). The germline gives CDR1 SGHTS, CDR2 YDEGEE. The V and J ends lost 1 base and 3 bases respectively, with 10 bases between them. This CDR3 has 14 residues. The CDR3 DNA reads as TGTGCCAGCAGCTTGATCAGGGGAGACTATGGCTACACCTTC. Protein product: CASSLIRGDYGYTF.

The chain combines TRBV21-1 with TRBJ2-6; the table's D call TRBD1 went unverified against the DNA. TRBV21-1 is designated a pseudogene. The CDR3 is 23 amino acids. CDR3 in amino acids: CASSKHWDRGHLLPGSGANVLTF. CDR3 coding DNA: TGTGCCAGCAGCAAGCACTGGGACAGGGGGCACCTACTACCGGGCTCTGGGGCCAACGTCCTGACTTTC.

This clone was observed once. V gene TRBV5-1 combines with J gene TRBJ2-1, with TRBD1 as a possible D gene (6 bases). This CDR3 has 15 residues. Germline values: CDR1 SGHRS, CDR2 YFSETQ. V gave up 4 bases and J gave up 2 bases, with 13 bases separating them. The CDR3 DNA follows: TGCGCCAGCAGCATCGCTGGGGACACCTACAATGAGCAGTTCTTC. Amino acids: CASSIAGDTYNEQFF.

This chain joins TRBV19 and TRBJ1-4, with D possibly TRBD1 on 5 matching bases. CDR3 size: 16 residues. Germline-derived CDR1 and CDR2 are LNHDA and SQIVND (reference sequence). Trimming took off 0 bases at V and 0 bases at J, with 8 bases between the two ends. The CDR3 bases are TGTGCCAGTAGTATAGACCAGGGTGCAACTAATGAAAAACTGTTTTTT. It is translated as CASSIDQGATNEKLFF.

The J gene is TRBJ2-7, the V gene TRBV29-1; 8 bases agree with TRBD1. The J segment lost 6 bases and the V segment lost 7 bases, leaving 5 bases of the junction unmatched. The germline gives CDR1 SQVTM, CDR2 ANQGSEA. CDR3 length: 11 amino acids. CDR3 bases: TGCAGCGGGGGACAGGCCTTCGAGCAGTACTTC. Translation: CSGGQAFEQYF.

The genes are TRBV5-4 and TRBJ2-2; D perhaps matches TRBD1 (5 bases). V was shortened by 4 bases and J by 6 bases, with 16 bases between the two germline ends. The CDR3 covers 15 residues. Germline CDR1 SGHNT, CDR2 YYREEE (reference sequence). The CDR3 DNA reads TGTGCCAGCAGCCCGCAGGGCGCGGCCCCCGGGGAGCTGTTTTTT. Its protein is CASSPQGAAPGELFF.

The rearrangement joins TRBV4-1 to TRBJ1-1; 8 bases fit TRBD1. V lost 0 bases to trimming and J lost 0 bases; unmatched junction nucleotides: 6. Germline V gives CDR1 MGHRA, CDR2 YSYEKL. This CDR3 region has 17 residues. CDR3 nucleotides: TGCGCCAGCAGCCAAGATCGAGGGGACAGGTTGAACACTGAAGCTTTCTTT. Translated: CASSQDRGDRLNTEAFF.

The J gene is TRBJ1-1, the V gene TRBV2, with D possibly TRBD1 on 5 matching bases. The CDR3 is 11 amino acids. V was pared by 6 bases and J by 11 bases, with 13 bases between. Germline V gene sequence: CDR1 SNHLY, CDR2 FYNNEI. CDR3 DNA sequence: TGTGCCAGCAGAGCACAGGTGGGTGCTTTCTTT. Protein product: CASRAQVGAFF.

The CDR3: CASRPSGGASDTQYF. Written as DNA, the CDR3 is TGCGCCAGTAGGCCTAGCGGGGGGGCCTCAGATACGCAGTATTTT. The chain combines TRBV5-1 with TRBJ2-3, with TRBD2 matching over 12 bases. Germline lookup yields CDR1 SGHRS and CDR2 YFSETQ. This CDR3 region has 15 residues. Trimming cost V 8 bases and J 4 bases; bases outside gene matches: 8.

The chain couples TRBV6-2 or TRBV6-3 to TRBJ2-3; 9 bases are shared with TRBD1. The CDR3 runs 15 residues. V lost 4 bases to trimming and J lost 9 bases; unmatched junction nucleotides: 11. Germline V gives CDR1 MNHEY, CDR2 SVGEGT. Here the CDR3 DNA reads TGTGCCAGCAGTTCCGGGACAGGGAGCGGGTACACGCAGTATTTT. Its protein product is CASSSGTGSGYTQYF.

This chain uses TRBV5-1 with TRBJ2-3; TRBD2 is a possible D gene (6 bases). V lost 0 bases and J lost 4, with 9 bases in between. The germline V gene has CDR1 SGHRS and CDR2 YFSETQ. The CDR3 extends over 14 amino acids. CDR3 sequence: CASSLAGDADTQYF. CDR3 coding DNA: TGCGCCAGCAGCTTGGCGGGAGATGCAGATACGCAGTATTTT. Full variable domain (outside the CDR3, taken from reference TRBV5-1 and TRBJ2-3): KAGVTQTPRYLIKTRGQQVTLSCSPISGHRSVSWYQQTPGQGLQFLFEYFSETQRNKGNFPGRFSGRQFSNSRSEMNVSTLELGDSALYLCASSLAGDADTQYFGPGTRLTVL.

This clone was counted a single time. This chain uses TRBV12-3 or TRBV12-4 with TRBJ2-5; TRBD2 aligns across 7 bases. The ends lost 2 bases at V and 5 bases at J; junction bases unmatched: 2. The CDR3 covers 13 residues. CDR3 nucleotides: TGTGCCAGCAGTTTACGGGGGGTGGAGACCCAGTACTTC. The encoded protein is CASSLRGVETQYF.

The CDR3 spells CASSSMTGVNYGYTF. In nucleotides, the CDR3 is TGCGCCAGCAGCTCGATGACAGGGGTAAACTATGGCTACACCTTC. V and J are TRBV5-1 and TRBJ1-2, with 8 bases fitting TRBD1. Germline CDR1 and CDR2: SGHRS and YFSETQ. The CDR3 length is 15 residues. V lost 3 bases and J lost 2; bases outside the gene matches: 6. The full variable domain, with the rest looked up from reference TRBV5-1 and TRBJ1-2, is KAGVTQTPRYLIKTRGQQVTLSCSPISGHRSVSWYQQTPGQGLQFLFEYFSETQRNKGNFPGRFSGRQFSNSRSEMNVSTLELGDSALYLCASSSMTGVNYGYTFGSGTRLTVV.

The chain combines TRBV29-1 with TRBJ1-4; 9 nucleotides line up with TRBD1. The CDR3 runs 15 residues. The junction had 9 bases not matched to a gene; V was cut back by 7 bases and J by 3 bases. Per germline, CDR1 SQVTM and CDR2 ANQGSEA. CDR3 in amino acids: CSANRQGGANEKLFF. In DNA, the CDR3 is TGCAGCGCCAACCGACAGGGGGGGGCTAATGAAAAACTGTTTTTT. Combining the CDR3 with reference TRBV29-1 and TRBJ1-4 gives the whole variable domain SAVISQKPSRDICQRGTSLTIQCQVDSQVTMMFWYRQQPGQSLTLIATANQGSEATYESGFVIDKFPISRPNLTFSTLTVSNMSPEDSSIYLCSANRQGGANEKLFFGSGTQLSVL.

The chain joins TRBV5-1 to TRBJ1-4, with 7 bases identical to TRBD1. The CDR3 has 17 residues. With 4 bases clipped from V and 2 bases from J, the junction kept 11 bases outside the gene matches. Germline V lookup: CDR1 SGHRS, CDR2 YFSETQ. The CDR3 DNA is TGCGCCAGCAGCCCGGGACAGTCTTTGGGGACTAATGAAAAACTGTTTTTT. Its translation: CASSPGQSLGTNEKLFF.